One and the same sample provided the 23 T cell receptor beta chains below, sequenced in a study of vaccination effects on CD4 cells after COVID-19. These TCRs' antigens remain unknown. Peptide-pool stimulation followed by sequencing identified expanded antigen-specific CD4+ clonotypes in the ViraFEST assay. Culturing for roughly 10 days preceded CD4+ T cell isolation. TCRdb's copy holds only in-frame clones and misses some; the assay was immunoSEQ multiplex PCR. The data hold over 55,000 clones, with roughly 76% observed a single time. The sequences come from CD4+ T cells from PBMCs cultured with HCoV-229E spike peptides, collected before COVID-19 vaccination. The receptor set was obtained from a human donor who received a COVID-19 vaccine.

The V gene is TRBV7-2, the J gene TRBJ2-5; D is possibly TRBD1 or TRBD2 (5 bases each). Trimming removed 5 bases from V and 5 bases from J, with 12 bases in between. The CDR3 loop spans 13 amino acids. The germline gives CDR1 SGHTA, CDR2 FQGNSA. As DNA, the CDR3 is TGTGCCAGCAGCACACGAGGGGCTGAGACCCAGTACTTC. Protein sequence: CASSTRGAETQYF.

The V call is TRBV19, the J call TRBJ1-3; no clear D. V lost 2 bases, J lost 1 base, and 9 bases lay in between. The length of the CDR3 is 15 residues. Germline-derived CDR1 and CDR2 are LNHDA and SQIVND (reference sequence). The CDR3 region has the DNA TGTGCCAGTAGTATACGACCGGAGTCTGGAAACACCATATATTTT. Amino acids: CASSIRPESGNTIYF.

This sequence joins TRBV7-2 and TRBJ2-5, with D unresolved. The ends were cut back, 4 bases at V and 2 bases at J, with 8 bases in the middle. The CDR3 consists of 13 residues. CDR1 and CDR2 (germline): SGHTA, FQGNSA. The chain's CDR3 is CASSSSRQETQYF. The CDR3 coding sequence is TGTGCCAGCAGCTCTTCGAGGCAAGAGACCCAGTACTTC.

The genes are TRBV4-1 and TRBJ1-2, with 10 bases matching TRBD1. The V segment lost 1 base and the J segment 2 bases; nucleotides outside the gene matches: 4. This CDR3 spans 16 amino acids. Germline V gives CDR1 MGHRA, CDR2 YSYEKL. The CDR3 nucleotides read TGCGCCAGCAGCCAAGTTGGGACAGGGGCGAACTATGGCTACACCTTC. It yields the protein CASSQVGTGANYGYTF.

The V and J genes are TRBV9 and TRBJ1-2; D gene uncertain. The ends were cut back, 0 bases at V and 1 base at J, with 7 bases in the middle. Germline assignment: CDR1 SGDLS and CDR2 YYNGEE. The CDR3 runs 14 residues. CDR3 protein: CASSVEGLNYGYTF. The CDR3 DNA reads TGTGCCAGCAGCGTAGAGGGTCTTAACTATGGCTACACCTTC.

The sample holds one count of this clone. The CDR3 DNA reads as TGTGCCAGCAGTGAGGGGGGACACTGGGGCAATCAGCCCCAGCATTTT. Residues: CASSEGGHWGNQPQHF. The J gene is TRBJ1-5, the V gene TRBV25-1; a possible D gene is TRBD1 (6 bases). Trimming removed 3 bases at V and 2 bases at J, with 14 bases between. The CDR3 is 16 residues long. Germline CDR1 and CDR2: MGHDK and SYGVNS.

V gene TRBV24-1 combines with J gene TRBJ1-1; D is possibly TRBD1 (6 bases). The germline gives CDR1 KGHDR, CDR2 SFDVKD. The ends were cut back, 4 bases at V and 1 base at J, with 9 bases in the middle. This CDR3 region has 14 residues. The DNA for the CDR3 is TGTGCCACCAGTGACACAGGGTCGAACACTGAAGCTTTCTTT. Translating gives CATSDTGSNTEAFF.

The V and J genes are TRBV7-3 and TRBJ2-2; D remains unclear. CDR1 and CDR2 (germline): SGHTA, FQGTGA. This CDR3 region has 14 residues. V was pared by 5 bases and J by 3 bases, with 10 bases between. CDR3 DNA: TGTGCCAGCAGCCCCCGCCTGGACACCGGGGAGCTGTTTTTT. Translating it yields CASSPRLDTGELFF. Complete variable domain (other parts from reference TRBV7-3 and TRBJ2-2): GAGVSQTPSNKVTEKGKYVELRCDPISGHTALYWYRQSLGQGPEFLIYFQGTGAADDSGLPNDRFFAVRPEGSVSTLKIQRTERGDSAVYLCASSPRLDTGELFFGEGSRLTVL.

The chain joins TRBV20-1 to TRBJ1-2, with D perhaps TRBD1 (5 bases). Germline V gives CDR1 DFQATT, CDR2 SNEGSKA (reference sequence). V was clipped by 5 bases and J by 8 bases, with 12 bases between them. This CDR3 comprises 11 residues. In nucleotides, the CDR3 is TGCAGTGCTGCAGTGTGGGGCGGCTACACCTTC. Translating gives CSAAVWGGYTF.

The chain is built from TRBV27 and TRBJ2-5; no reliable D call. Germline V CDR1 and CDR2: MNHEY, SMNVEV (reference sequence). This CDR3 comprises 14 residues. Deletions cut 0 bases from V and 6 bases from J, with 11 bases between. This chain's CDR3 is CASSLSGYLKTQYF. In nucleotides, the CDR3 is TGTGCCAGCAGTTTATCTGGATATCTGAAGACCCAGTACTTC.

The rearrangement links TRBV29-1 to TRBJ2-3; a possible D gene is TRBD1 (6 bases). CDR3 length equals 13 residues. Trimming removed 2 bases from V and 0 bases from J, with 6 bases in between. Germline values: CDR1 SQVTM, CDR2 ANQGSEA. CDR3 region: CSVEQGSTDTQYF. The CDR3 nucleotides read TGCAGCGTTGAACAGGGGAGCACAGATACGCAGTATTTT.

The chain couples TRBV13 to TRBJ1-2, with unresolved D. Germline CDR1 and CDR2: PRHDT and FYEKMQ (reference sequence). This CDR3 spans 16 amino acids. The ends were cut back, 5 bases at V and 2 bases at J, with 18 bases in the middle. The CDR3 sequence: CASSLGGKTWNYGYTF. The CDR3 DNA follows: TGTGCCAGCAGCCTGGGAGGGAAAACTTGGAACTATGGCTACACCTTC. Looking up the rest from reference TRBV13 and TRBJ1-2 gives the full variable domain: AAGVIQSPRHLIKEKRETATLKCYPIPRHDTVYWYQQGPGQDPQFLISFYEKMQSDKGSIPDRFSAQQFSDYHSELNMSSLELGDSALYFCASSLGGKTWNYGYTFGSGTRLTVV.

The V call is TRBV30, the J call TRBJ1-2; tentatively, D is TRBD1 (5 bases). Germline CDR1 reads GTSNPN; CDR2 reads SVGIG (reference sequence). V lost 0 bases and J 3 bases, leaving 11 bases between the germline ends. The CDR3 is 14 amino acids. Written as DNA, the CDR3 is TGTGCCTGGAGTGTGATAAAGGGGTACTATGGCTACACCTTC. Encoded protein: CAWSVIKGYYGYTF.

This chain joins TRBV7-3 and TRBJ2-3, with a possible D match to TRBD1 (6 bases). V shed 5 bases and J shed 3 bases, with 15 bases lying between them. This CDR3 contains 15 residues. Germline V gene sequence: CDR1 SGHTA, CDR2 FQGTGA. The CDR3 sequence is CASSPRITGTDTQYF. CDR3 DNA: TGTGCCAGCAGCCCCCGGATCACAGGGACAGATACGCAGTATTTT.

The chain links TRBV6-4 to TRBJ1-2, with 11 bases fitting TRBD1. CDR1 and CDR2 (germline): MRHNA, SNTAGT. The CDR3 loop spans 15 amino acids. With 6 bases clipped from V and 7 bases from J, the junction kept 10 bases outside the gene matches. CDR3 bases: TGTGCCAGCAGCGGCAATGGACAGGGGGCATTTGGCTACACCTTC. It is translated as CASSGNGQGAFGYTF.

This rearrangement joins TRBV10-2 to TRBJ2-7; 10 bases agree with TRBD1. In germline, CDR1 is WSHSY, CDR2 SAAADI. CDR3 size: 15 residues. V shed 3 bases and J 3 bases; nucleotides not matched to a gene: 5. The CDR3 loop is CASSDRTGGYYEQYV. The CDR3 DNA reads TGCGCCAGCAGTGACCGGACAGGGGGGTACTACGAGCAGTACGTC.

The chain uses TRBV12-3 or TRBV12-4 and TRBJ1-2; 8 bases are a match to TRBD1. This CDR3 is 13 amino acids long. V gave up 5 bases and J gave up 2 bases; unmatched junction bases: 1. The CDR3 DNA follows: TGTGCCAGCAGTCGGGACAGGAACTATGGCTACACCTTC. Translation: CASSRDRNYGYTF.

V gene TRBV11-2 combines with J gene TRBJ2-7; D assignment may be TRBD1 or TRBD2 (5 bases each). V was shortened by 3 bases and J by 2 bases, with 11 bases between the two germline ends. The CDR3 is 14 residues long. Per the germline V gene, CDR1 is SGHAT and CDR2 is FQNNGV. This chain's CDR3 is CASSLGPLPYEQYV. DNA of the CDR3: TGTGCCAGCAGCTTGGGACCTTTGCCCTACGAGCAGTACGTC.

The chain has TRBV9 and TRBJ2-7; possibly TRBD1 for D (6 bases). The CDR3 sequence is 16 residues long. Deletions cut 4 bases from V and 2 bases from J, with 19 bases between. Germline V lookup: CDR1 SGDLS, CDR2 YYNGEE. This chain's CDR3 is CASSLPSVQGAYEQYV. In DNA form, the CDR3 reads TGTGCCAGCAGCCTACCCAGTGTACAGGGAGCCTACGAGCAGTACGTC.

On this clone: The same CDR3 also results from other DNA sequences found in this sample. The chain uses TRBV18 and TRBJ2-5; 7 positions agree with TRBD2. CDR3 length: 13 residues. CDR1 KGHSH and CDR2 LQKENI come from the germline V gene. The V and J ends lost 4 bases and 4 bases, in that order; junction bases with no gene match: 3. The CDR3 spells CASSLGLGETQYF. The CDR3 bases are TGTGCCAGCTCACTCGGACTAGGAGAGACCCAGTACTTC.

The chain uses TRBV10-3 and TRBJ2-7, with 7 nucleotides matching TRBD2. Germline V CDR1 and CDR2: ENHRY, SYGVKD. With 4 bases clipped from V and 6 bases from J, the junction kept 9 bases outside the gene matches. The CDR3 is made up of 14 amino acids. The CDR3 loop is CAISATSPFGEQYV. CDR3 sequence (DNA): TGTGCCATCAGTGCGACTAGCCCCTTCGGCGAGCAGTACGTC.

CDR3 sequence reads: CASSYGGPGTDTQYF. The CDR3 coding sequence is TGTGCCAGCAGTTACGGGGGGCCAGGCACAGATACGCAGTATTTT. The chain combines TRBV6-5 with TRBJ2-3, with D possibly called TRBD1 or TRBD2 (6 bases each). Germline loops: CDR1 MNHEY, CDR2 SVGAGI. The CDR3 is 15 amino acids. V was pared by 2 bases and J by 1 base, with 10 bases between.

J is TRBJ1-5 and V is TRBV19; the D gene is possibly TRBD1 (5 bases). V lost 5 bases and J 6 bases, leaving 23 bases between the germline ends. CDR1 is LNHDA and CDR2 is SQIVND in the germline V gene (reference sequence). The CDR3 loop spans 17 amino acids. The DNA of the CDR3 is TGTGCCAGTAGTGACTATGTAGGGAGGGGAGTTAGTCAGCCCCAGCATTTT. Amino acid sequence: CASSDYVGRGVSQPQHF.